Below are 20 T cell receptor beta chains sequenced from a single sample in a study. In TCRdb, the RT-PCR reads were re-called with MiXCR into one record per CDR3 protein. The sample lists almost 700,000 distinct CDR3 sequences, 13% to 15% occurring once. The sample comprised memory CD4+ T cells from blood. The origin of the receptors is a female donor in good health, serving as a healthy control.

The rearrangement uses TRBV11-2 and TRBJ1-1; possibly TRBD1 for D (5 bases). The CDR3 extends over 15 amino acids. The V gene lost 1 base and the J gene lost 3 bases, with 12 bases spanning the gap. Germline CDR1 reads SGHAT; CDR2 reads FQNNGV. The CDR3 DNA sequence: TGTGCCAGCAGCTTAGCCTGGGGCTCCGACACTGAAGCTTTCTTT. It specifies CASSLAWGSDTEAFF.

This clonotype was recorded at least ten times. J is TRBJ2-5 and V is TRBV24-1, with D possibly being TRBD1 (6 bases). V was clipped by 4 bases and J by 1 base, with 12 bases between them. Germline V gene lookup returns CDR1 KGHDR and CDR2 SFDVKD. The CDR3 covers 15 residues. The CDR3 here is CATSDTTGFQETQYF. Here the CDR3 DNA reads TGTGCCACCAGTGACACCACAGGGTTCCAAGAGACCCAGTACTTC.

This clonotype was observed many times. CDR3 DNA sequence: TGTGCCAGCATTGGTATAGGGTCCTACGAGCAGTACTTC. Residues: CASIGIGSYEQYF. This chain uses TRBV7-6 with TRBJ2-7; no reliable D call. CDR3 size: 13 residues. Germline V gives CDR1 SGHVS, CDR2 FNYEAQ. Trimming removed 7 bases from V and 1 base from J, with 11 bases in between.

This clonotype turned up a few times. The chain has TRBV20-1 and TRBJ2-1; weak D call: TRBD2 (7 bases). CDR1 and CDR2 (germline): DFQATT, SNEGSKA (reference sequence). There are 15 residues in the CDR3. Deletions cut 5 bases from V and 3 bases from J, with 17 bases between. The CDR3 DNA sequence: TGCAGTGCTTTTTCCATGGGAGGGGGCTACAATGAGCAGTTCTTC. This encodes CSAFSMGGGYNEQFF.

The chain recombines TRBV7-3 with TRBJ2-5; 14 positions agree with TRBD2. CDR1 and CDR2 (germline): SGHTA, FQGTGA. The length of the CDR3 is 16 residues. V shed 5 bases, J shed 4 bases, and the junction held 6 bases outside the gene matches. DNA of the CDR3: TGTGCCAGCAGCCAGGGACTAGCGGGAGTTAGAGAGACCCAGTACTTC. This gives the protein CASSQGLAGVRETQYF.

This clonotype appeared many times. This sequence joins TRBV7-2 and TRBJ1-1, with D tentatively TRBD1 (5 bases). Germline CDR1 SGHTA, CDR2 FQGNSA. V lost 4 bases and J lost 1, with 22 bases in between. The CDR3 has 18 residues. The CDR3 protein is CASSYPLAGRIPNTEAFF. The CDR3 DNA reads TGTGCCAGCAGCTACCCCCTCGCAGGGCGGATACCGAACACTGAAGCTTTCTTT.

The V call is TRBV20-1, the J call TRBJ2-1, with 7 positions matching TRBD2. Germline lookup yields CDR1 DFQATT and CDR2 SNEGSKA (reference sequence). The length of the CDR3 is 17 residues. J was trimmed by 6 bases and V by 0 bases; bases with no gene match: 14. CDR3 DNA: TGCAGTGCTAGAGATCGGTCCGCAGGGACTATCACCAATGAGCAGTTCTTC. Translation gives CSARDRSAGTITNEQFF.

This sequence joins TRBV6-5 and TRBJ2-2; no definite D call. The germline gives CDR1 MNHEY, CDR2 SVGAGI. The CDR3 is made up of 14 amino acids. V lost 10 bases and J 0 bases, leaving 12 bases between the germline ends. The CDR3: CATHGLANTGELFF. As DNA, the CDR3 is TGTGCCACCCACGGGCTCGCGAACACCGGGGAGCTGTTTTTT.

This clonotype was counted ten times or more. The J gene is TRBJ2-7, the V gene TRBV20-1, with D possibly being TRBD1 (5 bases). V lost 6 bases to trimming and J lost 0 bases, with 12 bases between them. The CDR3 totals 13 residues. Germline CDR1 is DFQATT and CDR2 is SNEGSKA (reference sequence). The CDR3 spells CSASPRASYEQYF. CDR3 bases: TGCAGTGCCTCCCCCAGGGCCTCCTACGAGCAGTACTTC.

CDR3 amino acids: CASTFYTGGYAEAFF. In nucleotides, the CDR3 is TGTGCCAGCACCTTCTATACAGGGGGGTACGCTGAAGCTTTCTTT. The chain employs TRBV7-2 and TRBJ1-1, with TRBD1 matching 8 bases. The CDR3 sequence is 15 residues long. The V and J ends lost 7 bases and 6 bases, in that order; junction bases with no gene match: 13. Per germline, CDR1 SGHTA and CDR2 FQGNSA. The full variable domain, with the rest looked up from reference TRBV7-2 and TRBJ1-1, is GAGVSQSPSNKVTEKGKDVELRCDPISGHTALYWYRQSLGQGLEFLIYFQGNSAPDKSGLPSDRFSAERTGGSVSTLTIQRTQQEDSAVYLCASTFYTGGYAEAFFGQGTRLTVV.

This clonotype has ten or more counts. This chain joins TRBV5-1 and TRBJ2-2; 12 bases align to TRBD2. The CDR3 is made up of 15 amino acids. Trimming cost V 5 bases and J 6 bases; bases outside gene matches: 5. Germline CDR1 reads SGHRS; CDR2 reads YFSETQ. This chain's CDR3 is CASRTLAGGAGELFF. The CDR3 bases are TGCGCCAGCAGGACACTAGCGGGAGGAGCCGGGGAGCTGTTTTTT.

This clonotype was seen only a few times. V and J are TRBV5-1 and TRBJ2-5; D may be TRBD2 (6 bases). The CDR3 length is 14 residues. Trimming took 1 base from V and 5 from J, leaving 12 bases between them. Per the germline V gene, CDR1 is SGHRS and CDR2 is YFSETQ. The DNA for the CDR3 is TGCGCCAGCAGCTTGACTAGCTTGCGGGAGACCCAGTACTTC. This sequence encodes CASSLTSLRETQYF.

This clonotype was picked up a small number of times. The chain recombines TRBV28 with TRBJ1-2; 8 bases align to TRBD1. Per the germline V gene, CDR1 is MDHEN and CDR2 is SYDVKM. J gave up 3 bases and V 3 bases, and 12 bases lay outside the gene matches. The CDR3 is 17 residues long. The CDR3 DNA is TGTGCCAGCAGTTTGGGTGGAGCAGGGGGCGCCGACTATGGCTACACCTTC. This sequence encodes CASSLGGAGGADYGYTF.

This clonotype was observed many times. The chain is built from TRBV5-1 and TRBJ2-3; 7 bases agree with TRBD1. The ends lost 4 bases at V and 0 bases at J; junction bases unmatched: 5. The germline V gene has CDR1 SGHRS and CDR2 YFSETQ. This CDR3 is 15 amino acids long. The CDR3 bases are TGCGCCAGCAGCGGGGGACAGCCTAGCACAGATACGCAGTATTTT. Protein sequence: CASSGGQPSTDTQYF.

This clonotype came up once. CDR3 nucleotides: TGTGCCAGCAGTCACCCCTTGGCGGGGGAGCTGTTTTTT. The encoded protein is CASSHPLAGELFF. This chain connects TRBV27 to TRBJ2-2, with D unresolved. Germline CDR1 is MNHEY and CDR2 is SMNVEV (reference sequence). The CDR3 runs 13 residues. V lost 5 bases to trimming and J lost 8 bases, with 12 bases between them.

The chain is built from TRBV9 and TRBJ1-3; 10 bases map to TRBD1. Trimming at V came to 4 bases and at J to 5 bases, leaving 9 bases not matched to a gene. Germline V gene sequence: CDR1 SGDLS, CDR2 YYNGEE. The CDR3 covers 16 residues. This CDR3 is CASSSPTGGSRNTIYF. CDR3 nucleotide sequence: TGTGCCAGCAGCTCCCCGACAGGGGGCTCGAGAAACACCATATATTTT.

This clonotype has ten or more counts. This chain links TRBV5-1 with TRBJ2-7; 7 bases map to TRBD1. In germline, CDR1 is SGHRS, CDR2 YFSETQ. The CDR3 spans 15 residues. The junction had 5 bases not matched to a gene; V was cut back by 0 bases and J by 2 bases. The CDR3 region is CASSLGQGMTYEQYF. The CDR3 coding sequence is TGCGCCAGCAGCTTGGGACAGGGTATGACCTACGAGCAGTACTTC.

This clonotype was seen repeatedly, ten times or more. CDR3 DNA sequence: TGTGCCAGCAGCTCCACTCGGATCACCGGGGAGCTGTTTTTT. Translating it yields CASSSTRITGELFF. The V call is TRBV7-2, the J call TRBJ2-2, with D uncertain. This CDR3 region has 14 residues. Trimming left V 4 bases short and J 4 bases short, with 10 bases between. Germline lookup yields CDR1 SGHTA and CDR2 FQGNSA.

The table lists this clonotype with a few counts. The CDR3 region is CASRRTSDTGELFF. Here the CDR3 DNA reads TGTGCCAGCAGACGGACTAGCGACACCGGGGAGCTGTTTTTT. The V and J genes are TRBV27 and TRBJ2-2; 9 bases agree with TRBD2. Germline V gene data show CDR1 as MNHEY and CDR2 as SMNVEV (reference sequence). The CDR3 has 14 amino acids. Germline trimming cut 6 bases from V and 3 bases from J; bases unmatched to any gene: 2.

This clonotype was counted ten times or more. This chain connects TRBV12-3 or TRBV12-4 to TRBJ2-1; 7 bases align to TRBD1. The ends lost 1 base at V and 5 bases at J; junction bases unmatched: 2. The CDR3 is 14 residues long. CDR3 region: CASSLGGTDNEQFF. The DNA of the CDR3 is TGTGCCAGCAGTTTAGGGGGGACAGACAATGAGCAGTTCTTC.